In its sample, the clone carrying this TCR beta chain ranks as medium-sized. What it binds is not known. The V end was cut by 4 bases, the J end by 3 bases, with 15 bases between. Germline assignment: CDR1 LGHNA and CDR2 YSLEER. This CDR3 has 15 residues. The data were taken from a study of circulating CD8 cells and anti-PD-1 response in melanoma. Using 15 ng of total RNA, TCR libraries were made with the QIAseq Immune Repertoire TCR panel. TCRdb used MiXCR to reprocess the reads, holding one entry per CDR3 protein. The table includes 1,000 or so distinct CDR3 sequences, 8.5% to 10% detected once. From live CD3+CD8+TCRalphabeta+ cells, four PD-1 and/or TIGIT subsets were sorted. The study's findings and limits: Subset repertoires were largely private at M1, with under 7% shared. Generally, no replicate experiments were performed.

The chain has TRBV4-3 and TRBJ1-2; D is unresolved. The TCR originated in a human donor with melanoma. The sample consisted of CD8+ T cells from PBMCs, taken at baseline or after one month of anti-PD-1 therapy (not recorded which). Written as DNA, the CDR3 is TGCGCCAGCAGCCCCGAGGTGGGCGGACACTATGGCTACACCTTC. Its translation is CASSPEVGGHYGYTF.